This T cell receptor (beta chain) was recorded in a study of blood T cells in healthy people across ages. From germline, CDR1 is SQVTM and CDR2 ANQGSEA. This CDR3 is built from 15 residues. The authors ran a second PCR of about 6 to 12 cycles using a sample-barcoded 5' primer and a J-beta primer mix. Using its own MiXCR run on the 5' RACE reads, TCRdb lists one record per CDR3 protein. The repertoire holds fewer than 800,000 distinct CDR3 sequences, with 25% as singletons. The data also belong to a second study, concerning T cells of mothers and their children. That report notes: The yield was over 9.5 million TCR beta CDR3 reads from each mother and approximately 3.1 million from each child.

This chain joins TRBV29-1 and TRBJ2-5; 10 positions agree with TRBD2. The DNA end favors TRBJ2-7, so the J call may be wrong. The sequenced sample was blood. This sequence originates from a boy between 10 and 17 years old in good health. CDR3 protein: CSVEELAGGSYEQYF. The CDR3 DNA is TGCAGCGTTGAAGAATTAGCGGGAGGATCCTACGAGCAGTACTTC.